This TCR beta chain was identified in a study of T cell responses to AZD1222 COVID-19 vaccine (dated by TCRdb to the early 2020s). The study in broad terms: TCR sequencing covered roughly 230 trial participants: about 210 given two doses of AZD1222 and about 26 given two doses of MenACWY control vaccine. Enrollment into the trials was organized by age into subgroups of 18-55, 56-69 and 70-plus years, and those subgroups contained roughly 140, 27 and 60 TCR-sequenced participants, respectively. Results the study describes overall, beyond this receptor: Spike-specific TCR breadth and depth rose significantly after two AZD1222 doses compared with day 0 and with MenACWY recipients. Because no day 14 peak-response samples were available, repertoires were characterized only after the peak T cell response. Reportedly, almost half of the unique spike-specific TCRs recognized epitopes lying outside the regions that are mutated in the B.1.351 and B.1.1.7 variants. In the small 56-69-year group, the increase in depth fell short of significance, most likely because of low power. Conclusions about previously exposed vaccinees were limited because only six AZD1222 recipients were SARS-CoV-2 seropositive at baseline. CD4 TCRs associated with the vaccine covered the entire spike protein, and the dominant responses were in regions 160-218 and 743-854. Most participants were white British and females outnumbered males, and the authors suggested that clonal diversity may have been underestimated.

The CDR3 regions of human TCRbeta chains were analyzed by immunosequencing. The authors' pipeline ran thus. Repertoire TCRs were checked for matches against a reference library of SARS-CoV-2-specific TCRs that had been generated using the MIRA antigen-specificity platform. Breadth was defined as the fraction of unique TCRs that were SARS-CoV-2-associated, and depth was defined as the fraction of total T cells that were SARS-CoV-2-associated. Using the MIRA data, each spike-specific TCR was assigned both to the spike region to which the TCR was reactive and to a CD4 or CD8 class. Log10-transformed breadth and depth values were compared by one-way ANOVA with Sidak's multiple comparisons tests. In its TCRdb copy, this immuneACCESS table keeps in-frame sequences only and misses some clones. Where compared with another copy, unresolved V genes explain less than half of these, and the others have no known cause. The DNA was the basis for D and trimming; V, J and clone size are from that table. For this sample there are 130,000 or so clones; around 90% appear just once. Of the sample, roughly 4.2% is held by the ten largest clones.

The CDR3, cysteine through phenylalanine, is 18 amino acids long. Only the CDR3 part of the read is kept: 54 bases, read in frame from the first base. CDR1 and CDR2 are drawn from the germline V gene: MDHEN, SYDVKM. Deletion took 5 bases off V and 3 bases off J, with a span of 23 bases between the germline ends. Taken with the paper, the label for time point translates to: about 28 days (+/-7) after the second vaccine dose. The label giving this sample's treatment or condition can be read as: meningococcal conjugate vaccine given as trial control. Samples from vaccinated people were obtained from the UK trials COV001 and COV002, which included a single-blind randomized controlled phase 2/3 trial of AZD1222 (ChAdOx1 nCoV-19) in healthy adults. For TCRbeta chain sequencing, PBMC samples from trial participants were taken at day 0 and at day 28 after the second dose. With respect to this clone: No cognate antigen has been identified for it. No base quality information exists; no much larger clone differs at one position.

The clonotype originates from an adult who received the MenACWY meningococcal vaccine as a control. The chain is assembled from TRBV28 and TRBJ1-5; the D gene is possibly TRBD1, with 6 bases matching. This specimen consisted of peripheral blood, obtained 28 days after the second dose of the MenACWY control vaccine. The CDR3 region reads CASSTPSRTEDYNQPQHF. The nucleotide sequence reads TGTGCCAGCAGTACCCCGAGTAGGACAGAAGATTACAATCAGCCCCAGCATTTT.